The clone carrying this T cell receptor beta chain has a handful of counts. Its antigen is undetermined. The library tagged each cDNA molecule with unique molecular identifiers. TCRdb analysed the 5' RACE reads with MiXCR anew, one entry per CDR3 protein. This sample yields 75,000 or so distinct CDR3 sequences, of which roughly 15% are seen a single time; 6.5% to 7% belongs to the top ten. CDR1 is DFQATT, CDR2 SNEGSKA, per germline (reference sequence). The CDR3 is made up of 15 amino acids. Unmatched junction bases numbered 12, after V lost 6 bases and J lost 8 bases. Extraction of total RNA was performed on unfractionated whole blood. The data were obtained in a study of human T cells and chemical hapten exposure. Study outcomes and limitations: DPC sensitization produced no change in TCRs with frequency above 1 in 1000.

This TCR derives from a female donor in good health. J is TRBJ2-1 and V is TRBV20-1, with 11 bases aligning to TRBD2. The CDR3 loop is CSAGSGTSGSHEQFF. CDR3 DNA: TGCAGTGCAGGGTCTGGTACTAGCGGGAGTCATGAGCAGTTCTTC.